The 22 T cell receptor beta chains reported below all come from one sample, sequenced in a study of T cell responses to AZD1222 COVID-19 vaccine. TCRdb's table, derived via immunoSEQ multiplex PCR, lists solely in-frame clones and lacks some. This sample has 150,000 or so clones; 88% occur once, and the top ten carry 3% to 3.5%. Material: peripheral blood, obtained on day 0 of AZD1222 vaccination. All receptors come from an adult in good health.

As regards this clone: The sample contains more than one DNA sequence encoding this CDR3. The genes are TRBV9 and TRBJ2-2, with D maybe TRBD1 (5 bases). The CDR3 contains 14 residues. Trimming cost V 3 bases and J 1 base, with 7 bases left between them. Germline V CDR1 and CDR2: SGDLS, YYNGEE. CDR3 sequence reads: CASSARGNTGELFF. The CDR3 DNA is TGTGCCAGCAGCGCAAGGGGGAACACCGGGGAGCTGTTTTTT.

This clone was counted once. The chain links TRBV7-9 to TRBJ1-1; D is uncertain. V was trimmed by 5 bases and J by 7 bases, leaving 8 bases between them. The CDR3 contains 11 residues. Germline CDR1 and CDR2: SEHNR and FQNEAQ (reference sequence). This CDR3 reads CASSRGVEAFF. CDR3 nucleotides: TGTGCCAGCAGCCGCGGCGTTGAAGCTTTCTTT.

This clone has only one observation. The chain couples TRBV7-2 to TRBJ2-7; 10 nucleotides align to TRBD1. V lost 1 base, J lost 6 bases, and 3 bases stayed unmatched. CDR3 size: 14 residues. Germline-derived CDR1 and CDR2 are SGHTA and FQGNSA. CDR3 region: CASSLGGTGVEQYF. In DNA, the CDR3 is TGTGCCAGCAGCTTAGGGGGGACAGGGGTCGAGCAGTACTTC.

The CDR3 loop is CASTTSYEQYF. Written as DNA, the CDR3 is TGTGCCAGCACCACATCCTACGAGCAGTACTTC. The V gene is TRBV7-2, the J gene TRBJ2-7; D not resolved. The V gene's germline CDR1 is SGHTA and CDR2 FQGNSA. The CDR3 consists of 11 residues. V lost 7 bases to trimming and J lost 1 base, with 5 bases between them.

The chain joins TRBV29-1 to TRBJ1-2; D uncertain. With 0 bases removed from V and 3 bases from J, the gap between germline ends came to 11 bases. Per the germline V gene, CDR1 is SQVTM and CDR2 is ANQGSEA. CDR3 length: 14 residues. The chain's CDR3 is CSVEDSNAHYGYTF. The CDR3 DNA reads as TGCAGCGTTGAAGACTCTAACGCACACTATGGCTACACCTTC.

The V call is TRBV28, the J call TRBJ2-1; 13 nucleotides align to TRBD2. Germline-derived CDR1 and CDR2 are MDHEN and SYDVKM. V lost 6 bases and J lost 6; bases outside the gene matches: 5. The CDR3 totals 15 residues. CDR3 coding DNA: TGTGCCAGCAGGACTAGCGGGGGGCGCACCAATGAGCAGTTCTTC. This gives the protein CASRTSGGRTNEQFF.

The rearrangement joins TRBV25-1 to TRBJ2-5; possibly TRBD2 for D (7 bases). CDR1 and CDR2 (germline): MGHDK, SYGVNS. Trimming pared 3 bases from V and 5 bases from J, leaving 22 bases between. The CDR3 covers 17 residues. DNA for the CDR3: TGTGCCAGCAGTGATCCCCGGGGGGCGGGGATTCAGGAGACCCAGTACTTC. It is translated as CASSDPRGAGIQETQYF.

CDR3 DNA sequence: TGTGCCAGCTCACCGATTAGCGGGGGGGCCAGCTACAATGAGCAGTTCTTC. Its translation is CASSPISGGASYNEQFF. V usage is TRBV18 and J usage is TRBJ2-1; TRBD2 agrees at 11 bases. The CDR3 consists of 17 residues. CDR1 and CDR2 from the germline V gene are KGHSH and LQKENI. J was trimmed by 3 bases and V by 3 bases; bases with no gene match: 7. Drawing the rest from reference TRBV18 and TRBJ2-1, the complete variable domain is NAGVMQNPRHLVRRRGQEARLRCSPMKGHSHVYWYRQLPEEGLKFMVYLQKENIIDESGMPKERFSAEFPKEGPSILRIQQVVRGDSAAYFCASSPISGGASYNEQFFGPGTRLTVL.

The genes are TRBV7-6 and TRBJ2-3, with TRBD2 identical over 12 bases. This CDR3 has 17 amino acids. Germline V CDR1 and CDR2: SGHVS, FNYEAQ. V was pared by 5 bases and J by 6 bases, with 12 bases of the junction left unmatched. The DNA of the CDR3 is TGTGCCAGCAGCAGCGCTCCTAGCGGGGGGGCCGGGGATACGCAGTATTTT. This encodes CASSSAPSGGAGDTQYF.

This clone has just one count. V gene TRBV7-2 combines with J gene TRBJ1-3; D may be TRBD1 (5 bases). CDR1 and CDR2 (germline): SGHTA, FQGNSA. The CDR3 runs to 15 residues. V was shortened by 5 bases and J by 7 bases, with 18 bases between the two germline ends. The DNA for the CDR3 is TGTGCCAGCAGCCCAGGGTCGGGTCTACGGAACACCATATATTTT. It yields the protein CASSPGSGLRNTIYF. Using reference TRBV7-2 and TRBJ1-3 for the parts outside the CDR3, the full variable domain is GAGVSQSPSNKVTEKGKDVELRCDPISGHTALYWYRQSLGQGLEFLIYFQGNSAPDKSGLPSDRFSAERTGGSVSTLTIQRTQQEDSAVYLCASSPGSGLRNTIYFGEGSWLTVV.

The chain joins TRBV2 to TRBJ1-1; 9 bases fit TRBD1. The CDR3 runs 14 residues. The V and J ends lost 6 bases and 5 bases, in that order; junction bases with no gene match: 7. CDR1 and CDR2 from the germline V gene are SNHLY and FYNNEI. CDR3 sequence: CASRSGQGWTEAFF. CDR3 DNA sequence: TGTGCCAGCAGATCCGGACAGGGGTGGACTGAAGCTTTCTTT.

The rearrangement links TRBV6-5 to TRBJ2-3; the match to TRBD2 covers 9 bases. The CDR3 spans 13 residues. Germline assignment: CDR1 MNHEY and CDR2 SVGAGI. With V trimmed by 7 bases and J by 5 bases, 4 bases remained unmatched. CDR3 DNA: TGTGCCAGCAAAGCGGGGGGATTAGATACGCAGTATTTT. It codes for CASKAGGLDTQYF.

This chain links TRBV9 with TRBJ1-3; no clear D gene. V was pared by 0 bases and J by 2 bases, with 6 bases between. Looked up from germline, CDR1 is SGDLS and CDR2 is YYNGEE. The CDR3 consists of 14 residues. CDR3 residues: CASSVGTAGNTIYF. The CDR3 DNA sequence: TGTGCCAGCAGCGTAGGTACGGCTGGAAACACCATATATTTT.

The chain joins TRBV28 to TRBJ2-7; D is undetermined. The V gene lost 6 bases and the J gene lost 4 bases, with 10 bases spanning the gap. The CDR3 spans 12 residues. Germline values: CDR1 MDHEN, CDR2 SYDVKM. CDR3 in amino acids: CASSPIRYEQYF. CDR3 sequence (DNA): TGTGCCAGCAGCCCTATCCGATACGAGCAGTACTTC.

This clone was observed once. The chain joins TRBV7-9 to TRBJ2-1; D might be TRBD2 (5 bases). The V gene's germline CDR1 is SEHNR and CDR2 FQNEAQ (reference sequence). V dropped 4 bases and J dropped 10 bases, with 11 bases sitting between them. The CDR3 consists of 12 residues. The CDR3 nucleotides are TGTGCCAGCAGCTCCGACCGCGGGGAGCAGTTCTTC. This sequence encodes CASSSDRGEQFF.

CDR3 region: CARRRLAVGHTDTQYF. In DNA, the CDR3 is TGCGCCAGGCGACGGTTGGCGGTGGGGCATACAGATACGCAGTATTTT. This chain joins TRBV23-1 and TRBJ2-3, with D maybe TRBD1 (5 bases). TRBV23-1 is an ORF, with its function uncertain. This CDR3 has 16 residues. With 9 bases removed from V and 3 bases from J, the gap between germline ends came to 22 bases.

This chain links TRBV27 with TRBJ1-5; a weak D match, TRBD1 (6 bases). CDR3 length equals 14 residues. Looked up from germline, CDR1 is MNHEY and CDR2 is SMNVEV (reference sequence). Trimming stripped 0 bases from V and 7 bases from J, with 10 bases between. CDR3 DNA sequence: TGTGCCAGCAGTTTATCGGGGGGGGCCCAGCCCCAGCATTTT. Translation gives CASSLSGGAQPQHF.

This chain uses TRBV6-1 with TRBJ1-3, with D unclear. This CDR3 is 16 amino acids long. Trimming removed 2 bases at V and 0 bases at J, with 11 bases between. CDR1 MNHNS and CDR2 SASEGT come from the germline V gene. DNA for the CDR3: TGTGCCAGCAGTGAACAGGTCAGCTACTCTGGAAACACCATATATTTT. It translates to CASSEQVSYSGNTIYF.

The V call is TRBV7-3, the J call TRBJ2-1; TRBD2 aligns across 11 bases. The CDR3 covers 20 residues. Trimming removed 5 bases from V and 5 bases from J; junction bases left unmatched: 20. From germline, CDR1 is SGHTA and CDR2 FQGTGA. The CDR3 DNA reads TGTGCCAGCAGCCCAACTCTTAGCGGGGGGGCCTTCCTCTCGCACAATGAGCAGTTCTTC. Protein product: CASSPTLSGGAFLSHNEQFF.

The V gene is TRBV7-8, the J gene TRBJ1-6; 7 bases fit TRBD1. J gave up 4 bases and V 8 bases, and 5 bases lay outside the gene matches. The CDR3 is made up of 14 amino acids. Germline CDR1 is SGHVS and CDR2 is FQNEAQ. The CDR3 DNA sequence: TGTGCCAGCGGACCAGGGGGGTATAATTCACCCCTCCACTTT. As protein: CASGPGGYNSPLHF.

The CDR3 coding sequence is TGCGCCAGCAGCACCTCTAGCGGGGGGGCGCCTGAGCAGTTCTTC. It specifies CASSTSSGGAPEQFF. The rearrangement uses TRBV5-1 and TRBJ2-1, with 12 positions matching TRBD2. The germline V gene encodes CDR1 SGHRS and CDR2 YFSETQ. The CDR3 is made up of 15 amino acids. The V gene end was trimmed by 4 bases and the J gene end by 9 bases; junction bases not matched to a gene: 8.

The rearrangement joins TRBV19 to TRBJ1-2; 7 bases are shared with TRBD1. CDR3 size: 15 residues. The V and J ends lost 5 bases and 1 base, in that order; junction bases with no gene match: 7. In germline, CDR1 is LNHDA, CDR2 SQIVND (reference sequence). The CDR3 region is CASSPGTDINYGYTF. The CDR3 DNA follows: TGTGCCAGTAGTCCCGGGACAGATATTAACTATGGCTACACCTTC.